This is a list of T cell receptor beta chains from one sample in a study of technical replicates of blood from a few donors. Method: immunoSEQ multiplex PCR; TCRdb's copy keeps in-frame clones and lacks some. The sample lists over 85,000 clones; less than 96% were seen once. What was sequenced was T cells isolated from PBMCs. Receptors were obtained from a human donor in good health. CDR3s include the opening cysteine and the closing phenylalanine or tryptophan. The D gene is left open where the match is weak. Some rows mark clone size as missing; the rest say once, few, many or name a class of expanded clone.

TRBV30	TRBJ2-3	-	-	CAWSVLGSTDTQYF	TGTGCCTGGAGTGTACTCGGGAGCACAGATACGCAGTATTTT
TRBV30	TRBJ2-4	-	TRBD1	CAGELDRGPNIQYF	TGTGCCGGGGAACTAGACAGGGGACCAAACATTCAGTACTTC
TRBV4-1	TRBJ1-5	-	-	CASSQKTLGLNQPQHF	TGCGCCAGCAGCCAAAAGACCTTGGGCCTAAATCAGCCCCAGCATTTT
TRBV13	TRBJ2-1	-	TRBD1	CASSARGLEQFF	TGTGCCAGCAGCGCCAGGGGGCTTGAGCAGTTCTTC
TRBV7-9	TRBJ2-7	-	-	CASSLPRESYEQYF	TGTGCCAGCAGCCTTCCTCGGGAATCCTACGAGCAGTACTTC
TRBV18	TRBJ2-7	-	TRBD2	CASSPKSTSGIIEQYF	TGTGCCAGCTCACCAAAATCTACTAGCGGGATAATCGAGCAGTACTTC
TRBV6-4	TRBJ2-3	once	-	CASSAVWTDTQYF	TGTGCCAGCAGTGCGGTTTGGACAGATACGCAGTATTTT
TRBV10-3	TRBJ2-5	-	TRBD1	CAISEMDRGHRETQYF	TGTGCCATCAGTGAGATGGACAGGGGCCACCGGGAGACCCAGTACTTC
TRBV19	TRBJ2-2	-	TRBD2	CASSSYGTSENTGELFF	TGTGCCAGTAGTAGCTACGGGACTAGCGAGAACACCGGGGAGCTGTTTTTT
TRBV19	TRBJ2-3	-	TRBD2	CASSVTSGTDTQYF	TGTGCCAGTAGTGTTACTAGCGGCACAGATACGCAGTATTTT
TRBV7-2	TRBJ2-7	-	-	CASSLLYEQYF	TGTGCCAGCAGCTTACTCTACGAGCAGTACTTC
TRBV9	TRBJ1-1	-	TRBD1	CASSSTGDTEAFF	TGTGCCAGCAGCTCTACAGGGGACACTGAAGCTTTCTTT
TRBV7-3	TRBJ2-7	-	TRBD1	CASSHTGQGSYEQYF	TGTGCCAGCAGCCACACGGGACAGGGATCCTACGAGCAGTACTTC
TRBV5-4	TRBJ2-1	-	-	CASSHPDYNEQFF	TGTGCCAGCAGCCACCCAGATTACAATGAGCAGTTCTTC
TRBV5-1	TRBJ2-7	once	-	CASKAGGLHEQYF	TGCGCCAGCAAAGCAGGAGGTTTGCACGAGCAGTACTTC
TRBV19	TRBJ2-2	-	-	CASSIQGGAGDTGELFF	TGTGCCAGTAGTATACAGGGGGGAGCGGGAGACACCGGGGAGCTGTTTTTT
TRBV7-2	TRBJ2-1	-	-	CATTGGVSYNEQFF	TGTGCCACTACTGGAGGGGTCTCCTACAATGAGCAGTTCTTC